A single sample is the source of the 14 T cell receptor beta chains below, sequenced in a study of spatial heterogeneity in lung cancer. Time point meaning: sample taken at primary tumor resection. Unsorted samples of tumor, nontumor lung or frozen PBMC had their whole RNA sequenced. TCRdb called the 5' RACE reads again in MiXCR, with one record for every CDR3 protein. This sample has about 36,000 distinct CDR3 sequences, with 4% to 6% found just once. The input for sequencing was PBMCs, taken at surgery. Receptor source: a female donor with early-stage non-small cell lung cancer.

Turning to this clonotype: A much larger clonotype is one base distant, so this may be a read error. The V and J genes are TRBV6-1 and TRBJ2-3; D ambiguous. CDR3 length equals 15 residues. In germline, CDR1 is MNHNS, CDR2 SASEGT. Trimming left V 7 bases short and J 8 bases short, with 22 bases between. CDR3 bases: TGTGCCAGCACCGCGGAGCGAGTACCCACGGGTACGCAGTATTTT. This gives the protein CASTAERVPTGTQYF.

This clonotype was observed a few times. The chain uses TRBV6-5 and TRBJ1-5; D gene unclear. This CDR3 is 13 amino acids long. Deletions cut 0 bases from V and 9 bases from J, with 9 bases between. The germline CDR1 and CDR2 sequences are MNHEY and SVGAGI. Written as DNA, the CDR3 is TGTGCCAGCAGTTACTCGACCGGCTGGCCCCAGCATTTT. It yields the protein CASSYSTGWPQHF.

This clonotype came up many times. This chain connects TRBV9 to TRBJ2-7; D is possibly TRBD2 (6 bases). CDR1 is SGDLS, CDR2 YYNGEE, per germline. This CDR3 is built from 18 residues. The V end lost 0 bases, the J end lost 1 base, and 20 bases lay between the germline ends. CDR3 residues: CASSVGDGSGFRSYEQYF. The CDR3 coding sequence is TGTGCCAGCAGCGTAGGAGACGGTAGCGGTTTCCGTTCCTACGAGCAGTACTTC.

V and J are TRBV19 and TRBJ1-1; no definite D call. The ends were cut back, 7 bases at V and 0 bases at J, with 6 bases in the middle. This CDR3 spans 12 amino acids. Germline CDR1 LNHDA, CDR2 SQIVND (reference sequence). The CDR3 spells CASKDVNTEAFF. As DNA, the CDR3 is TGTGCCAGTAAGGATGTGAACACTGAAGCTTTCTTT.

The sample holds many counts of this clonotype. The rearrangement links TRBV7-2 to TRBJ2-5; D unresolved. This CDR3 is 13 amino acids long. The V end lost 2 bases, the J end lost 2 bases, and 6 bases lay between the germline ends. Per the germline V gene, CDR1 is SGHTA and CDR2 is FQGNSA. DNA for the CDR3: TGTGCCAGCAGCTTAAGGGTTCAAGAGACCCAGTACTTC. Encoded protein: CASSLRVQETQYF.

This clonotype was picked up many times. The rearrangement links TRBV5-1 to TRBJ2-5; D may be TRBD2 (6 bases). Germline V gene data show CDR1 as SGHRS and CDR2 as YFSETQ. The CDR3 consists of 15 residues. V gave up 0 bases and J gave up 7 bases, with 16 bases separating them. The CDR3 spells CASSLATGDLGTQYF. CDR3 bases: TGCGCCAGCAGCTTGGCAACGGGGGATCTCGGGACCCAGTACTTC.

This clonotype has at least ten counts. The chain has TRBV28 and TRBJ2-7; 9 nucleotides match TRBD1. The CDR3 runs 16 residues. The germline V gene encodes CDR1 MDHEN and CDR2 SYDVKM. Unmatched junction bases numbered 12, after V lost 4 bases and J lost 5 bases. This CDR3 is CASSSPGTGKVDEQYF. CDR3 sequence (DNA): TGTGCCAGCAGTTCCCCCGGGACAGGGAAGGTCGACGAGCAGTACTTC.

The sample holds many counts of this clonotype. The genes are TRBV7-2 and TRBJ2-1, with D perhaps being TRBD1 or TRBD2 (5 bases each). The germline V and J ends were trimmed by 2 bases and 8 bases, with 16 bases remaining between them. The CDR3 extends over 15 amino acids. The germline gives CDR1 SGHTA, CDR2 FQGNSA. This CDR3 is CASSLSGTNHDEQFF. The CDR3 DNA follows: TGTGCCAGCAGCTTATCCGGGACCAACCACGATGAGCAGTTCTTC.

This chain joins TRBV5-6 and TRBJ2-5; possibly TRBD2 for D (5 bases). V lost 3 bases and J lost 1, with 7 bases in between. Germline lookup yields CDR1 SGHDT and CDR2 YYEEEE. The CDR3 loop spans 13 amino acids. The CDR3 region is CASSSGSQETQYF. DNA of the CDR3: TGTGCCAGCAGCTCGGGATCCCAAGAGACCCAGTACTTC.

Ten or more counts support this clonotype. The chain employs TRBV6-5 and TRBJ2-5, with TRBD1 as a possible D gene (6 bases). Germline CDR1 reads MNHEY; CDR2 reads SVGAGI. V was trimmed by 5 bases and J by 5 bases, leaving 15 bases between them. This CDR3 comprises 14 residues. The CDR3 reads CASSIGEGVETQYF. In nucleotides, the CDR3 is TGTGCCAGCAGTATCGGAGAGGGGGTTGAGACCCAGTACTTC.

This clonotype was recorded many times. The rearrangement links TRBV7-6 to TRBJ1-3; D might be TRBD1 (6 bases). The CDR3 has 14 residues. The V and J ends lost 5 bases and 3 bases respectively, with 11 bases between them. CDR1 is SGHVS, CDR2 FNYEAQ, per germline. In DNA, the CDR3 is TGTGCCAGCAGCGCGACAGGCTTTGGAAACACCATATATTTT. This encodes CASSATGFGNTIYF.

The CDR3 DNA reads as TGTGCCAGCAGCTTAGTGGGGGGACCTGGAAACACCATATATTTT. Amino acid sequence: CASSLVGGPGNTIYF. V usage is TRBV7-9 and J usage is TRBJ1-3; D may be TRBD1 (5 bases). CDR1 is SEHNR and CDR2 is FQNEAQ in the germline V gene (reference sequence). Trimming took off 1 base at V and 2 bases at J, with 9 bases between the two ends. The CDR3 is 15 residues long.

This clonotype was counted ten times or more. The gene calls are TRBV13 and TRBJ2-3; D is perhaps TRBD1 or TRBD2 (5 bases each). This CDR3 spans 13 amino acids. V gave up 3 bases and J gave up 3 bases, with 7 bases separating them. Germline assignment: CDR1 PRHDT and CDR2 FYEKMQ (reference sequence). CDR3 DNA sequence: TGTGCCAGCAGCTTCGAGGGGACAGATACGCAGTATTTT. Translation: CASSFEGTDTQYF. Combining the CDR3 with reference TRBV13 and TRBJ2-3 gives the whole variable domain AAGVIQSPRHLIKEKRETATLKCYPIPRHDTVYWYQQGPGQDPQFLISFYEKMQSDKGSIPDRFSAQQFSDYHSELNMSSLELGDSALYFCASSFEGTDTQYFGPGTRLTVL.

This clonotype was counted ten times or more. This chain links TRBV6-2 or TRBV6-3 with TRBJ2-2, with 7 bases fitting TRBD2. Trimming at V came to 4 bases and at J to 5 bases, leaving 13 bases not matched to a gene. Germline values: CDR1 MNHEY, CDR2 SVGEGT. This CDR3 contains 17 residues. This CDR3 is CASSSRPSGQITGELFF. CDR3 DNA sequence: TGTGCCAGCAGTTCTAGGCCTAGCGGTCAAATAACCGGGGAGCTGTTTTTT.